The rows below give T cell receptor beta chains drawn from one sample of a study of blood T cell repertoires in COVID-19. Here immunoSEQ multiplex PCR was the method, and the copy in TCRdb shows in-frame clones only, minus some. The sample comprises 150,000 to 180,000 clones, approximately 83% of which are singletons, and 29% rests with the top ten. Material for sequencing was peripheral blood. These receptors were obtained from a woman in her sixties with acute or convalescent COVID-19. Both conserved end residues are part of each CDR3. Each record gives: clone size, V gene, J gene, D gene, CDR3 DNA, CDR3 protein. D genes are given only for firm matches. Clone size appears in some rows only: once, few, many, or a class for an expanded clone.

clone size: .; V gene: TRBV6-5; J gene: TRBJ2-1; D gene: TRBD1; CDR3 DNA: TGTGCCAGCATTCGACAGGGTAGGATAAATGAGCAGTTCTTC; CDR3 protein: CASIRQGRINEQFF
clone size: .; V gene: TRBV4-1; J gene: TRBJ1-1; D gene: TRBD1; CDR3 DNA: TGCGCCAGCAGCCAAGCACAGGGGGCATTGAGCACTGAAGCTTTCTTT; CDR3 protein: CASSQAQGALSTEAFF
clone size: .; V gene: TRBV19; J gene: TRBJ2-7; D gene: .; CDR3 DNA: TGTGCCAGTAGTATAGCAGATTCCTACGAGCAGTACTTC; CDR3 protein: CASSIADSYEQYF
clone size: once; V gene: TRBV4-1; J gene: TRBJ1-5; D gene: .; CDR3 DNA: TGTGTCCGGGGGGGCGTCCATAGCAATCAGCCCCAGCATTTT; CDR3 protein: CVRGGVHSNQPQHF
clone size: few; V gene: TRBV29-1; J gene: TRBJ1-5; D gene: TRBD1; CDR3 DNA: TGCAGCGTTGAGACAGGGGGCGGTCAGCCCCAGCATTTT; CDR3 protein: CSVETGGGQPQHF
clone size: .; V gene: TRBV20-1; J gene: TRBJ1-5; D gene: .; CDR3 DNA: TGCAGTGCTAGTACAGGTTTCAATCAGCCCCAGCATTTT; CDR3 protein: CSASTGFNQPQHF
clone size: once; V gene: TRBV14; J gene: TRBJ2-7; D gene: TRBD1; CDR3 DNA: TGTGCCAGCAGCGCCAGGACAGGTTTTGTCTCCTACGAGCAGTACTTC; CDR3 protein: CASSARTGFVSYEQYF
clone size: few; V gene: TRBV4-1; J gene: TRBJ1-5; D gene: .; CDR3 DNA: TGCGCCAGCAGCCAAGTGGCCCTCATGGCCCAGCATTTT; CDR3 protein: CASSQVALMAQHF
clone size: once; V gene: TRBV30; J gene: TRBJ1-2; D gene: TRBD1; CDR3 DNA: TGTGCCTGGAGTCCTCCGGGACAGGGGGCGAGAAACTATGGCTACACCTTC; CDR3 protein: CAWSPPGQGARNYGYTF
clone size: .; V gene: TRBV23-1; J gene: TRBJ1-1; D gene: TRBD1; CDR3 DNA: TGCGCCAGCAGTCACTACATAACAGGGGGCCCATTGGTCGCTTTCTTT; CDR3 protein: CASSHYITGGPLVAFF
clone size: .; V gene: TRBV11-2; J gene: TRBJ1-1; D gene: .; CDR3 DNA: TGTGCCAGCAGCTTTACAGAGAACACTGAAGCTTTCTTT; CDR3 protein: CASSFTENTEAFF
clone size: .; V gene: TRBV3-1/TRBV3-2; J gene: TRBJ2-5; D gene: TRBD1; CDR3 DNA: TGTGCCAGCAGCCAAGGGCAGGGGGCGATAGAGACCCAGTACTTC; CDR3 protein: CASSQGQGAIETQYF
clone size: .; V gene: TRBV24-1; J gene: TRBJ2-2; D gene: TRBD1; CDR3 DNA: TGTGCCACCAGTGACCCTACAGGGGGAGGCACCGGGGAGCTGTTTTTT; CDR3 protein: CATSDPTGGGTGELFF
clone size: .; V gene: TRBV7-3; J gene: TRBJ1-2; D gene: TRBD1; CDR3 DNA: TGTGCCAGCAGCAGGACAGGGCTGGGAGGCTACACCTTC; CDR3 protein: CASSRTGLGGYTF
clone size: .; V gene: TRBV3-1/TRBV3-2; J gene: TRBJ2-3; D gene: TRBD2; CDR3 DNA: TGTGCCAGCAGCCAAGAGGCGGGGGGGGCGGATACGCAGTATTTT; CDR3 protein: CASSQEAGGADTQYF
clone size: .; V gene: TRBV19; J gene: TRBJ1-1; D gene: .; CDR3 DNA: TGTGCCAGTAGTATGGGCAGACTGAACACTGAAGCTTTCTTT; CDR3 protein: CASSMGRLNTEAFF
clone size: .; V gene: TRBV30; J gene: TRBJ1-3; D gene: .; CDR3 DNA: TGTGCCTGGAGTCGGACAGTCCTCTCTGGAAACACCATATATTTT; CDR3 protein: CAWSRTVLSGNTIYF
clone size: once; V gene: TRBV20-1; J gene: TRBJ1-5; D gene: .; CDR3 DNA: TGCAGTGCTAGTGAGGCAGGGTTGGAGACGAATCAGCCCCAGCATTTT; CDR3 protein: CSASEAGLETNQPQHF
clone size: .; V gene: TRBV7-6; J gene: TRBJ1-5; D gene: .; CDR3 DNA: TGTGCCAGCAGCGCACAGGGACAGCCCCAGCATTTT; CDR3 protein: CASSAQGQPQHF
clone size: .; V gene: TRBV29-1; J gene: TRBJ1-1; D gene: .; CDR3 DNA: TGCAGCGCCGGGACAAGCACTGAAGCTTTCTTT; CDR3 protein: CSAGTSTEAFF